This T cell receptor (beta chain) was sequenced in a study of T-cell memory formation after mild COVID-19. Study results and limitations: The CD4+ clones that contracted clustered mainly within CM and EM, and the CD8+ clones concentrated in EMRA. Second-wave clones with a day 37 peak had unconfirmed SARS-CoV-2 specificity.

Germline CDR1 SSHAT, CDR2 FNYEAQ (reference sequence). V shed 5 bases, J shed 3 bases, and the junction held 8 bases outside the gene matches. CDR3 length equals 15 residues. This clonotype occurred many times. What it recognizes is unknown. UMIs and sample barcodes were carried by the TCR alpha and TCR beta cDNA libraries that 5'RACE produced using constant-segment primers. A single record per CDR3 protein comes from TCRdb applying MiXCR to the 5' RACE reads. The sample includes about 130,000 distinct CDR3 sequences, 16% seen only once; the top ten take 11% to 15%. This chain joins TRBV7-7 and TRBJ2-3; TRBD2 agrees at 7 bases. Sequenced: PBMCs or a T cell subset sorted from them (not recorded which). The source is an adult woman who had mild COVID-19 (a few samples of this study predate the infection). Cell type and time point are not known. The CDR3 sequence is CASSPLAARTDTQYF. CDR3 nucleotide sequence: TGTGCCAGCAGCCCCCTAGCGGCACGGACAGATACGCAGTATTTT.